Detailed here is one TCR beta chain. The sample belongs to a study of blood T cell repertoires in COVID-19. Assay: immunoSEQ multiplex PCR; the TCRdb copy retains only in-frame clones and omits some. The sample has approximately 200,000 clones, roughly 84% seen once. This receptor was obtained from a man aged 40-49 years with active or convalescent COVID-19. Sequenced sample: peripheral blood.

The CDR3 nucleotides read TGTGCCAGCAGCTACGGACAGGGGGGAGAAAAACTGTTTTTT. Residues: CASSYGQGGEKLFF. The chain employs TRBV6-5 and TRBJ1-4; 10 bases match TRBD1. CDR3 length: 14 residues. V dropped 6 bases and J dropped 8; count of bases not matched to a gene: 6. Germline lookup yields CDR1 MNHEY and CDR2 SVGAGI.